This paragraph reports one TCR beta chain. The sample is drawn from a study of blood T cell repertoires in COVID-19. Generated by immunoSEQ multiplex PCR, the TCRdb table keeps only in-frame clones and is missing some. The sample includes 150,000 to 200,000 clones, about 83% of them seen just once. Ages ranged from about 18 to 100 years, with residence in 20 to 30 US areas. People in the exposed group encountered a COVID-19 case within 2 weeks before entering the study. This CDR3 spans 16 amino acids. Germline values: CDR1 SGHTA, CDR2 FQGNSA. After removal of 1 base from V and 7 bases from J, the junction contained 9 bases not matched to a gene.

Sequencing input: PBMCs or T cells enriched from blood (not recorded which). The chain combines TRBV7-2 with TRBJ2-2; 7 bases line up with TRBD2. The sequence was collected from a woman aged 25 to 39 who had been exposed to COVID-19. The CDR3 spells CASSLGGGGLIGELFF. The DNA of the CDR3 is TGTGCCAGCAGCTTAGGGGGCGGGGGATTGATCGGGGAGCTGTTTTTT.